The 24 T cell receptor beta chains presented below share a single source sample, sequenced in a study of blood T cell repertoires in COVID-19. Clones were read by immunoSEQ multiplex PCR, and TCRdb kept only the in-frame ones, dropping some. The table has approximately 50,000 clones, approximately 89% seen once. Sequenced: peripheral blood. Source of these receptors: a human donor in a cohort sampled during active COVID-19.

The chain recombines TRBV6-5 with TRBJ2-1, with a possible D match to TRBD1 (5 bases). CDR3 length equals 15 residues. Germline V gives CDR1 MNHEY, CDR2 SVGAGI. Trimming stripped 4 bases from V and 8 bases from J, with 18 bases between. Written as DNA, the CDR3 is TGTGCCAGCAGTTCCTCCCCCAGGGTCGACTATGAGCAGTTCTTC. Translating it yields CASSSSPRVDYEQFF.

Only a few counts were recorded for this clone. The rearrangement joins TRBV5-3 to TRBJ1-1; D gene uncertain. TRBV5-3 is reported as an ORF; its role is uncertain. The CDR3 consists of 14 residues. With 3 bases removed from V and 2 bases from J, the gap between germline ends came to 11 bases. CDR3 amino acids: CARSSCQTNTEAFF. For the CDR3, the DNA is TGTGCCAGAAGCTCCTGCCAGACTAACACTGAAGCTTTCTTT.

The genes are TRBV19 and TRBJ1-5; 9 bases map to TRBD1. Germline values: CDR1 LNHDA, CDR2 SQIVND (reference sequence). The junction had 5 bases not matched to a gene; V was cut back by 2 bases and J by 12 bases. The CDR3 loop spans 13 amino acids. The CDR3 DNA reads TGTGCCAGTAGTATAACTCGGGACAGGGACCAGCATTTT. This gives the protein CASSITRDRDQHF.

J is TRBJ2-3 and V is TRBV3-1 (or the pseudogene TRBV3-2); 14 bases agree with TRBD2. The germline gives CDR1 LGHDT, CDR2 YNNKEL (reference sequence). This CDR3 contains 15 residues. After removal of 5 bases from V and 3 bases from J, the junction contained 1 base not matched to a gene. CDR3 sequence: CASSGLAGGTDTQYF. In DNA, the CDR3 is TGTGCCAGCAGCGGACTAGCGGGGGGTACAGATACGCAGTATTTT.

V gene TRBV18 combines with J gene TRBJ1-1; D is unresolved. The V end was cut by 3 bases, the J end by 6 bases, with 14 bases between. This CDR3 region has 14 residues. Per germline, CDR1 KGHSH and CDR2 LQKENI. This CDR3 is CASSPPHEPPEAFF. CDR3 DNA sequence: TGTGCCAGCTCACCCCCCCATGAGCCCCCTGAAGCTTTCTTT.

V usage is TRBV6-6 and J usage is TRBJ2-6; 8 positions agree with TRBD1. V shed 8 bases and J 1 base; nucleotides not matched to a gene: 1. The CDR3 extends over 14 amino acids. CDR1 is MNHNY, CDR2 SVGAGI, per germline (reference sequence). The CDR3 DNA follows: TGTGCCAGCGGACAGGGATCTGGGGCCAACGTCCTGACTTTC. It yields the protein CASGQGSGANVLTF.

The V gene is TRBV11-2, the J gene TRBJ2-1, with 7 bases identical to TRBD2. CDR1 and CDR2 from the germline V gene are SGHAT and FQNNGV. The CDR3 has 16 residues. The V gene end was trimmed by 1 base and the J gene end by 3 bases; junction bases not matched to a gene: 6. CDR3: CASSLVAGASYNEQFF. The CDR3, as DNA: TGTGCCAGCAGCTTAGTGGCGGGAGCAAGCTACAATGAGCAGTTCTTC. The complete variable domain, with remaining parts taken from reference TRBV11-2 and TRBJ2-1, reads EAGVAQSPRYKIIEKRQSVAFWCNPISGHATLYWYQQILGQGPKLLIQFQNNGVVDDSQLPKDRFSAERLKGVDSTLKIQPAKLEDSAVYLCASSLVAGASYNEQFFGPGTRLTVL.

This chain connects TRBV4-2 to TRBJ2-5; maybe TRBD2 (6 bases). Germline V gene lookup returns CDR1 LGHNA and CDR2 YNFKEQ. This CDR3 has 14 residues. The V end lost 1 base, the J end lost 4 bases, and 10 bases lay between the germline ends. The chain's CDR3 is CASSQGDLGETQYF. CDR3 in DNA: TGTGCCAGCAGCCAAGGGGACTTGGGAGAGACCCAGTACTTC.

V and J are TRBV5-4 and TRBJ2-7; perhaps TRBD2 as D (6 bases). Trimming removed 0 bases from V and 0 bases from J, with 13 bases in between. CDR1 SGHNT and CDR2 YYREEE come from the germline V gene (reference sequence). This CDR3 contains 16 residues. CDR3 loop: CASSLGSGSPSYEQYF. The CDR3 region has the DNA TGTGCCAGCAGCTTGGGGTCCGGGAGCCCCTCCTACGAGCAGTACTTC.

This clone turned up a few times. The CDR3 sequence: CASSTRTGDGNTIYF. CDR3 bases: TGTGCCAGCAGCACACGGACAGGGGACGGAAACACCATATATTTT. The V gene is TRBV5-4, the J gene TRBJ1-3; TRBD1 aligns across 9 bases. The germline CDR1 and CDR2 sequences are SGHNT and YYREEE (reference sequence). This CDR3 contains 15 residues. The J segment lost 4 bases and the V segment lost 4 bases, leaving 6 bases of the junction unmatched.

The table lists this clone with a count of one. The CDR3 here is CSATLLDTQYF. The CDR3 DNA reads TGCAGTGCTACCCTATTAGATACGCAGTATTTT. This rearrangement joins TRBV20-1 to TRBJ2-3; D remains unclear. The CDR3 runs 11 residues. Trimming pared 4 bases from V and 5 bases from J, leaving 7 bases between. Germline assignment: CDR1 DFQATT and CDR2 SNEGSKA (reference sequence).

As DNA, the CDR3 is TGTGCCTTTGGGACAGGCAATTCACCCCTCCACTTT. Protein product: CAFGTGNSPLHF. The gene calls are TRBV28 and TRBJ1-6; TRBD1 aligns across 8 bases. The germline gives CDR1 MDHEN, CDR2 SYDVKM. The CDR3 spans 12 residues. With 11 bases clipped from V and 7 bases from J, the junction kept 4 bases outside the gene matches.

V usage is TRBV3-1 (or the pseudogene TRBV3-2) and J usage is TRBJ2-1; D unresolved. Germline CDR1 LGHDT, CDR2 YNNKEL (reference sequence). The V end was cut by 1 base, the J end by 14 bases, with 9 bases between. CDR3 length: 11 amino acids. CDR3 DNA: TGTGCCAGCAGCCAAGCCTACCGTAAGTTCTTC. Translation: CASSQAYRKFF.

This clone has only a few counts. The chain employs TRBV11-2 and TRBJ1-2; 9 bases are a match to TRBD1. Looked up from germline, CDR1 is SGHAT and CDR2 is FQNNGV. This CDR3 is built from 14 residues. V lost 5 bases, J lost 6 bases, and 7 bases stayed unmatched. CDR3 coding DNA: TGTGCCAGCAGCACCGGGACAGGGCCCCATGGCTACACCTTC. Residues: CASSTGTGPHGYTF.

V usage is TRBV6-5 and J usage is TRBJ1-6; 10 bases match TRBD1. Germline CDR1 is MNHEY and CDR2 is SVGAGI. The V and J ends lost 4 bases and 13 bases, in that order; junction bases with no gene match: 7. The CDR3 contains 14 residues. The CDR3 spells CASSSGTGATPLHF. CDR3 sequence (DNA): TGTGCCAGCAGTTCGGGGACAGGGGCCACTCCCCTCCACTTT.

The J gene is TRBJ1-6, the V gene TRBV18; the match to TRBD1 covers 7 bases. This CDR3 spans 13 amino acids. Germline CDR1 is KGHSH and CDR2 is LQKENI. V gave up 6 bases and J gave up 6 bases; unmatched junction bases: 2. In nucleotides, the CDR3 is TGTGCCAGCTCTACAGGGGCTAATTCACCCCTCCACTTT. It codes for CASSTGANSPLHF.

The CDR3 DNA reads TGTGCCAGCAGCGGGTACAGGGGGCAAGTGAATAATTCACCCCTCCACTTT. This translates into CASSGYRGQVNNSPLHF. The chain carries TRBV7-2 and TRBJ1-6; 9 nucleotides agree with TRBD1. CDR1 is SGHTA, CDR2 FQGNSA, per germline. The CDR3 contains 17 residues. Germline trimming cut 5 bases from V and 5 bases from J; bases unmatched to any gene: 10. The variable domain in full, completed from reference TRBV7-2 and TRBJ1-6, reads GAGVSQSPSNKVTEKGKDVELRCDPISGHTALYWYRQSLGQGLEFLIYFQGNSAPDKSGLPSDRFSAERTGGSVSTLTIQRTQQEDSAVYLCASSGYRGQVNNSPLHFGNGTRLTVT.

This rearrangement joins TRBV2 to TRBJ2-3; perhaps TRBD2 as D (5 bases). Between the trimmed V and J ends, which lost 10 bases and 7 bases, there was a span of 21 bases. In germline, CDR1 is SNHLY, CDR2 FYNNEI. The CDR3 contains 14 residues. Written as DNA, the CDR3 is TGTGCCACTCAATCCGGGATTGCAATGAATACGCAGTATTTT. Amino acids: CATQSGIAMNTQYF.

The chain combines TRBV9 with TRBJ1-3; D not resolved. Trimming took 0 bases from V and 3 from J, leaving 7 bases between them. The CDR3 runs 14 residues. Germline V CDR1 and CDR2: SGDLS, YYNGEE. CDR3 DNA: TGTGCCAGCAGCGTAGATGAGGGTGGAAACACCATATATTTT. Translating gives CASSVDEGGNTIYF.

The chain has TRBV19 and TRBJ2-3; D is possibly TRBD2 (5 bases). Germline V lookup: CDR1 LNHDA, CDR2 SQIVND (reference sequence). The V gene lost 3 bases and the J gene lost 3 bases, with 13 bases spanning the gap. The length of the CDR3 is 15 residues. The CDR3 DNA sequence: TGTGCCAGTAGTATCTCCCCTACTAGGACAGATACGCAGTATTTT. Protein product: CASSISPTRTDTQYF.

Only a few counts were recorded for this clone. The CDR3: CASSELGQGQPQHF. CDR3 DNA: TGTGCCAGCAGTGAACTGGGACAGGGTCAGCCCCAGCATTTT. This chain links TRBV6-1 with TRBJ1-5; 9 bases fit TRBD1. The CDR3 is made up of 14 amino acids. The V gene's germline CDR1 is MNHNS and CDR2 SASEGT. The V segment lost 2 bases and the J segment 6 bases; nucleotides outside the gene matches: 2.

V is TRBV28 and J is TRBJ1-2, with TRBD1 as a possible D gene (6 bases). V was pared by 1 base and J by 2 bases, with 8 bases between. The CDR3 totals 14 residues. The germline V gene has CDR1 MDHEN and CDR2 SYDVKM. CDR3 amino acids: CASSLLGHNYGYTF. CDR3 sequence (DNA): TGTGCCAGCAGTTTATTGGGACACAACTATGGCTACACCTTC.

V usage is TRBV19 and J usage is TRBJ2-1; TRBD2 matches 13 bases. Per the germline V gene, CDR1 is LNHDA and CDR2 is SQIVND (reference sequence). This CDR3 is built from 19 residues. V lost 5 bases to trimming and J lost 8 bases; unmatched junction nucleotides: 18. CDR3 sequence (DNA): TGTGCCAGTAGTCACTCCAGGACAGGCTGGGGACTAGCGGGATATGAGCAGTTCTTC. Its translation is CASSHSRTGWGLAGYEQFF.

CDR3 DNA: TGCAGTGCTAGAGATCGCGATGAGCAGTTCTTC. Translation gives CSARDRDEQFF. The genes are TRBV20-1 and TRBJ2-1; D remains ambiguous. The CDR3 consists of 11 residues. Germline loops: CDR1 DFQATT, CDR2 SNEGSKA (reference sequence). V lost 0 bases and J 8 bases, leaving 5 bases between the germline ends.